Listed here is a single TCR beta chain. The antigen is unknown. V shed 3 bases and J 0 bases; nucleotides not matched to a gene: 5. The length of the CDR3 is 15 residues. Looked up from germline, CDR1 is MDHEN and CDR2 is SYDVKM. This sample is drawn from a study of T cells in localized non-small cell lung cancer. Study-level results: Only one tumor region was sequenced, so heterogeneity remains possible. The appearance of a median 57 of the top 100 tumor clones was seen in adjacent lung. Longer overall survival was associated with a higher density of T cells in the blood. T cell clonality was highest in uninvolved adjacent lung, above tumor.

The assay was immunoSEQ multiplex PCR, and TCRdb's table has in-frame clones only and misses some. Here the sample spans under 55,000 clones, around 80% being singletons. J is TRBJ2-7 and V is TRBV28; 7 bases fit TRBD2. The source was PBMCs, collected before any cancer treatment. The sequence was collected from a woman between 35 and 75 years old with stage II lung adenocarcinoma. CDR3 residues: CASSLGTTFSYEQYF. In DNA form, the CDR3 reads TGTGCCAGCAGTTTGGGGACTACCTTCTCCTACGAGCAGTACTTC.